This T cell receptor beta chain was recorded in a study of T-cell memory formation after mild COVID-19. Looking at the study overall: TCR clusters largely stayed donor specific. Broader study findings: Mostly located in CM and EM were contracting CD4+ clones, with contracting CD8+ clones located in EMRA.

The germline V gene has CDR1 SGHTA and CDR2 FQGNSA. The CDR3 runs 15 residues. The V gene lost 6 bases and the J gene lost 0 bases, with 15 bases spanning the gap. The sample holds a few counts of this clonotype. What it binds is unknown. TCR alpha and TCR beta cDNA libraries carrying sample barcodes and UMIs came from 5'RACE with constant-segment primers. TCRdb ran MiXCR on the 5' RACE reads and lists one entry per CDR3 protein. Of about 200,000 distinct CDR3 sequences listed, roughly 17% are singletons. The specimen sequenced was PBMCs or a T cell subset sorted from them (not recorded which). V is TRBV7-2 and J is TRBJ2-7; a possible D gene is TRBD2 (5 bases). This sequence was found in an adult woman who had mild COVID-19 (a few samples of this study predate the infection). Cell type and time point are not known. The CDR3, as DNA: TGTGCCAGCAGTAAAGGAGGAGGCCTCTCCTACGAGCAGTACTTC. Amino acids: CASSKGGGLSYEQYF. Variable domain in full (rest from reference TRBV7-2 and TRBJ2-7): GAGVSQSPSNKVTEKGKDVELRCDPISGHTALYWYRQSLGQGLEFLIYFQGNSAPDKSGLPSDRFSAERTGGSVSTLTIQRTQQEDSAVYLCASSKGGGLSYEQYFGPGTRLTVT.